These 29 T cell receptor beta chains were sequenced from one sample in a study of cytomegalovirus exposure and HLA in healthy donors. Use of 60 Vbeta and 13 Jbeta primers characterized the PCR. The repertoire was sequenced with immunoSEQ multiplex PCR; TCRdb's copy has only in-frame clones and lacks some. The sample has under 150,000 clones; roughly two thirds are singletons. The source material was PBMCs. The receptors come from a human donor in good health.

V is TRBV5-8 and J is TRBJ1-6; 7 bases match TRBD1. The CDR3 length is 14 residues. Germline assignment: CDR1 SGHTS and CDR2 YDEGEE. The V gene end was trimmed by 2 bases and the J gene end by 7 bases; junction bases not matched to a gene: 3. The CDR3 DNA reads TGTGCCAGCAGCTTAGGACAGGAAAATTCACCCCTCCACTTT. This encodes CASSLGQENSPLHF.

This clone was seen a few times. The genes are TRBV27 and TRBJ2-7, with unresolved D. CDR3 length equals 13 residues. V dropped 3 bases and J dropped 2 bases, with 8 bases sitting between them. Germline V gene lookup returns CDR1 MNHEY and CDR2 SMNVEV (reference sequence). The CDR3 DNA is TGTGCCAGCAGTTTTACAGTCACCTACGAGCAGTACTTC. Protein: CASSFTVTYEQYF.

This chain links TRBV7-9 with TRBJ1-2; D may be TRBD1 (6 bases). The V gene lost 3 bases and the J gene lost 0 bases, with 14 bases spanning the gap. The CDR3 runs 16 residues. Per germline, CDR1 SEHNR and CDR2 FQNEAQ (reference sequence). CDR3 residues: CASSFPAGAANYGYTF. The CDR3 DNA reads TGTGCCAGCAGCTTTCCTGCGGGGGCAGCTAACTATGGCTACACCTTC.

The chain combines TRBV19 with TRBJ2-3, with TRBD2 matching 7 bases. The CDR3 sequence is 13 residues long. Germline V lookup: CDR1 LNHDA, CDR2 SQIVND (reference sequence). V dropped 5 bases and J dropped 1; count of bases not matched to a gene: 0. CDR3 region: CASSAGGTDTQYF. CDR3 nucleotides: TGTGCCAGTAGTGCGGGGGGCACAGATACGCAGTATTTT.

The CDR3 reads CASSREGGGSYEQYF. In nucleotides, the CDR3 is TGCGCCAGCAGCCGGGAGGGAGGGGGCTCCTACGAGCAGTACTTC. The chain couples TRBV4-1 to TRBJ2-7; D possibly corresponds to TRBD2 (7 bases). This CDR3 spans 15 amino acids. Trimming removed 4 bases from V and 0 bases from J, with 13 bases in between. Germline loops: CDR1 MGHRA, CDR2 YSYEKL.

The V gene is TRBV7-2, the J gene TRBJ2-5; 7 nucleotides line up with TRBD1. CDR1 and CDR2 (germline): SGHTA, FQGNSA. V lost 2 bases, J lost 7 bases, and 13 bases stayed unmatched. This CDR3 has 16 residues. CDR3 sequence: CASSLNSGGRGWTQYF. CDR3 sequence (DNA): TGTGCCAGCAGCTTAAATTCAGGGGGACGAGGTTGGACCCAGTACTTC. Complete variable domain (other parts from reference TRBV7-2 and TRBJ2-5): GAGVSQSPSNKVTEKGKDVELRCDPISGHTALYWYRQSLGQGLEFLIYFQGNSAPDKSGLPSDRFSAERTGGSVSTLTIQRTQQEDSAVYLCASSLNSGGRGWTQYFGPGTRLLVL.

The CDR3 reads CAWNGLLMGNTEAFF. The CDR3 DNA reads as TGTGCCTGGAACGGACTCCTAATGGGTAACACTGAAGCTTTCTTT. This chain connects TRBV30 to TRBJ1-1; D is undetermined. This CDR3 contains 15 residues. V lost 4 bases and J 2 bases, leaving 17 bases between the germline ends. In germline, CDR1 is GTSNPN, CDR2 SVGIG (reference sequence).

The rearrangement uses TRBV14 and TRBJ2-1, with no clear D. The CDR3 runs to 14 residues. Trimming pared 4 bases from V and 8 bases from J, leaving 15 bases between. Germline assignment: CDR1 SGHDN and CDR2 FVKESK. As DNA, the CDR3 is TGTGCCAGCAGCCTTTACCAGTCCCTCTATGAGCAGTTCTTC. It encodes CASSLYQSLYEQFF.

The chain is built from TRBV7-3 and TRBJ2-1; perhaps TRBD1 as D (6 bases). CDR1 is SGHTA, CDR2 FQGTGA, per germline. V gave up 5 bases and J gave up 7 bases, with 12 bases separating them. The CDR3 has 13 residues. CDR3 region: CASSRGQGNEQFF. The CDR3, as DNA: TGTGCCAGCAGCCGGGGCCAGGGGAATGAGCAGTTCTTC.

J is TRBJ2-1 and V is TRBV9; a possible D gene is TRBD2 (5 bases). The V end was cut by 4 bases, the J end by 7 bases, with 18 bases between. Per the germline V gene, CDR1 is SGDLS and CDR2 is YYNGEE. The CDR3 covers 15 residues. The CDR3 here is CASSPRISALNEQFF. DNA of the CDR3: TGTGCCAGCAGCCCCCGAATTAGCGCTCTTAATGAGCAGTTCTTC.

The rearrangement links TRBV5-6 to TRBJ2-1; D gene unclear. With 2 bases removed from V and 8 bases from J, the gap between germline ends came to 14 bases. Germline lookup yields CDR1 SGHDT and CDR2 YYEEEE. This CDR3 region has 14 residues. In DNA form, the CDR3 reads TGTGCCAGCAGCTTTAGCTACCTAAGCGATGAGCAGTTCTTC. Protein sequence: CASSFSYLSDEQFF.

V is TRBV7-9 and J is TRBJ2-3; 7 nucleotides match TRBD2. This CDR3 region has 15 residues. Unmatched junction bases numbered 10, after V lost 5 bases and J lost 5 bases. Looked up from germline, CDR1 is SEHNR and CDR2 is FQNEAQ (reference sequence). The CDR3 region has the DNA TGTGCCAGCAGCGACTTTAAGCGGGGAAGAGATACGCAGTATTTT. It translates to CASSDFKRGRDTQYF.

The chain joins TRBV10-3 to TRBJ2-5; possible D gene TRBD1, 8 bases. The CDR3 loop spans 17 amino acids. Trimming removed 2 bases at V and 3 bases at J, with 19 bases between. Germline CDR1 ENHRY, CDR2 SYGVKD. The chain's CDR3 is CAISEPLGQGGKETQYF. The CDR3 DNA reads TGTGCCATCAGTGAGCCCCTAGGACAGGGAGGGAAAGAGACCCAGTACTTC.

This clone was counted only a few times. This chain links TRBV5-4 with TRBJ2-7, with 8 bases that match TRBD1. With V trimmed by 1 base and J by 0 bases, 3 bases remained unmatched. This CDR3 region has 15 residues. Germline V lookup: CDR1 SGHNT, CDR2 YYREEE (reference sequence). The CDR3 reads CASSLFGTGSYEQYF. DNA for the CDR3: TGTGCCAGCAGCTTGTTTGGGACAGGCTCCTACGAGCAGTACTTC.

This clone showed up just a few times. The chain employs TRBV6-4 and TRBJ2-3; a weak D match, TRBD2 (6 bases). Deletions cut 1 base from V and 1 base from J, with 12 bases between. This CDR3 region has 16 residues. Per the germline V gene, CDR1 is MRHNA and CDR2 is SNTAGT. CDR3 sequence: CASSDLSGAGTDTQYF. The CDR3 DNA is TGTGCCAGCAGTGACTTGTCGGGAGCGGGCACAGATACGCAGTATTTT.

CDR3 region: CASSFRGLGDYGYTF. In DNA form, the CDR3 reads TGTGCCAGCAGCTTCAGGGGCTTGGGAGACTATGGCTACACCTTC. This chain joins TRBV6-5 and TRBJ1-2, with D perhaps matching TRBD1 (6 bases). V lost 6 bases to trimming and J lost 3 bases, with 17 bases between them. CDR1 MNHEY and CDR2 SVGAGI come from the germline V gene. The CDR3 is 15 residues long.

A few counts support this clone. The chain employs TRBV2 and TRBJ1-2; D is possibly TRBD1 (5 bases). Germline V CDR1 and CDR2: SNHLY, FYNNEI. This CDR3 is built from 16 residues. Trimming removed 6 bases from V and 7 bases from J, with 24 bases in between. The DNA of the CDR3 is TGTGCCAGCAGCCAGGAGGGAGGGGTCCAACTAGGTGGCTACACCTTC. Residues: CASSQEGGVQLGGYTF.

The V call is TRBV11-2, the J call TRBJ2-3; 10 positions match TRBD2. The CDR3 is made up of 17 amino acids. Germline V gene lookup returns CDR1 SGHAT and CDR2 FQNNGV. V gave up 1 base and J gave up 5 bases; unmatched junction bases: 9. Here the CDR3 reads CASSLASLAGVGDTQYF. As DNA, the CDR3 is TGTGCCAGCAGCTTAGCCTCCCTAGCGGGGGTTGGAGATACGCAGTATTTT.

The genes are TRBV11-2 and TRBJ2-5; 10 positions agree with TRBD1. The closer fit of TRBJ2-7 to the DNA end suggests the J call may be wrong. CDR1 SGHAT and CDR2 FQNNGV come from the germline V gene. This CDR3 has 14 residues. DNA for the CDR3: TGTGCCAGCAGCGAGACAGGGGGCTGGGACGAGCAGTACTTC. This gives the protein CASSETGGWDEQYF.

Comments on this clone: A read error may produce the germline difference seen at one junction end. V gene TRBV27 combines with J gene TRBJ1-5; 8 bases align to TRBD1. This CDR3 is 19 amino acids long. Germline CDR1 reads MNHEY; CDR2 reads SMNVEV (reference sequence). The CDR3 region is CASSLYGGQGILGNRPQHF. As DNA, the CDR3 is TGTGCCAGCAGTTTATATGGTGGACAGGGAATATTGGGCAATCGGCCCCAGCATTTT.

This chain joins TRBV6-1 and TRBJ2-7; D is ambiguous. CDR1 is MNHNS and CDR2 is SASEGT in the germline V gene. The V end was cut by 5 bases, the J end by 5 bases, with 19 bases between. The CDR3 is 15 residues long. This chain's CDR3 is CASSSSSLEVHEQYF. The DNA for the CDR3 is TGTGCCAGCAGTTCGTCCAGCCTCGAGGTCCACGAGCAGTACTTC.

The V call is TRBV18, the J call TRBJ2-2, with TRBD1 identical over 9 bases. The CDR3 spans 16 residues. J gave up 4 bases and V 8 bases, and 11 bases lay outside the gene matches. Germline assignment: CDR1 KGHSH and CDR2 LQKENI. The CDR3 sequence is CASQSSGTGSTGELFF. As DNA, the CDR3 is TGTGCCAGCCAATCATCCGGGACAGGGAGCACCGGGGAGCTGTTTTTT.

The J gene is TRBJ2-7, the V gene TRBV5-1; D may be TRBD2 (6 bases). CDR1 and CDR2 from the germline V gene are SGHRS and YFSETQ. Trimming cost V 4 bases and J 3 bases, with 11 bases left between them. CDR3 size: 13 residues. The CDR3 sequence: CASSPYSGYEQYF. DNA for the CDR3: TGCGCCAGCAGCCCTTATAGCGGCTACGAGCAGTACTTC. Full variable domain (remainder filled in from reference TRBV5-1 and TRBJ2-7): KAGVTQTPRYLIKTRGQQVTLSCSPISGHRSVSWYQQTPGQGLQFLFEYFSETQRNKGNFPGRFSGRQFSNSRSEMNVSTLELGDSALYLCASSPYSGYEQYFGPGTRLTVT.

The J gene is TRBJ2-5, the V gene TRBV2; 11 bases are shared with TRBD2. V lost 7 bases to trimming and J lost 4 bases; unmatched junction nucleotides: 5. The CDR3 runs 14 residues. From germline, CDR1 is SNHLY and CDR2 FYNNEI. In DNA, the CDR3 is TGTGCCAGCAATGTAGCGGGGGGGCGAGAGACCCAGTACTTC. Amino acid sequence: CASNVAGGRETQYF. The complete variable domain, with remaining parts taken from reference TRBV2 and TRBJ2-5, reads EPEVTQTPSHQVTQMGQEVILRCVPISNHLYFYWYRQILGQKVEFLVSFYNNEISEKSEIFDDQFSVERPDGSNFTLKIRSTKLEDSAMYFCASNVAGGRETQYFGPGTRLLVL.

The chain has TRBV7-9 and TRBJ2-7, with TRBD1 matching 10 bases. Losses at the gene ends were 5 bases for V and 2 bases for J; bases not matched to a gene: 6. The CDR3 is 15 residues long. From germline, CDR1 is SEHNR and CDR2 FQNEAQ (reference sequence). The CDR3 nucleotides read TGTGCCAGCAGCCACACCGGGACAGGGGCCTACGAGCAGTACTTC. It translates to CASSHTGTGAYEQYF.

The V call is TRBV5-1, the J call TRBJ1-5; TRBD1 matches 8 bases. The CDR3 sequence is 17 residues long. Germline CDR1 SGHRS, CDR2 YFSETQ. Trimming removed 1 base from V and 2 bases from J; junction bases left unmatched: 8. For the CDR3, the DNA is TGCGCCAGCAGCTTGAGGCCGACAGGGGTGGGCAATCAGCCCCAGCATTTT. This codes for CASSLRPTGVGNQPQHF.

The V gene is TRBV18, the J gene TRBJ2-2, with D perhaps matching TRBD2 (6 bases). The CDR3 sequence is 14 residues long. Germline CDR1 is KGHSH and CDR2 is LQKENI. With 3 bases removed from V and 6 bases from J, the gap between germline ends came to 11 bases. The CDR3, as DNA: TGTGCCAGCTCACCTAGAGGCGGGGCCGGGGAGCTGTTTTTT. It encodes CASSPRGGAGELFF.

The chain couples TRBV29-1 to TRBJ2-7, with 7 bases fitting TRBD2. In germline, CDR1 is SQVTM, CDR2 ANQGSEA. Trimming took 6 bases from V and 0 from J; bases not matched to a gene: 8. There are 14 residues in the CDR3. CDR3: CSVQRQRDSYEQYF. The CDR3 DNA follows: TGCAGCGTCCAAAGACAGCGGGACTCCTACGAGCAGTACTTC.

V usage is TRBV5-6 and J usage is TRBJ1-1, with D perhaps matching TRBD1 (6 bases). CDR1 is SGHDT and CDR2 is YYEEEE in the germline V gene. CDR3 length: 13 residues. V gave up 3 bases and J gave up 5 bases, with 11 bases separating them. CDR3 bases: TGTGCCAGCAGCTCCAGGGGATGGACTGAAGCTTTCTTT. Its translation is CASSSRGWTEAFF. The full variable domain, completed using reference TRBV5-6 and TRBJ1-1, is DAGVTQSPTHLIKTRGQQVTLRCSPKSGHDTVSWYQQALGQGPQFIFQYYEEEERQRGNFPDRFSGHQFPNYSSELNVNALLLGDSALYLCASSSRGWTEAFFGQGTRLTVV.